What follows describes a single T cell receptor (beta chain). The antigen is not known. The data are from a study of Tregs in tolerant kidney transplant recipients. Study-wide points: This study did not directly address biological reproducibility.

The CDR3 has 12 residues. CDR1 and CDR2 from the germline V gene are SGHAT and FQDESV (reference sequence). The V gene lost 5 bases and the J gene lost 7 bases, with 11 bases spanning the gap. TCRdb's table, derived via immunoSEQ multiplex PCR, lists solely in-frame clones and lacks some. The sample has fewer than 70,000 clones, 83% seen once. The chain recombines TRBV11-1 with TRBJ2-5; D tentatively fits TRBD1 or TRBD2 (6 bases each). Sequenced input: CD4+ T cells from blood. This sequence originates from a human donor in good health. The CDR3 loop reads CASSLGGRTQYF. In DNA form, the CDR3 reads TGTGCCAGCAGCCTAGGGGGGAGGACCCAGTACTTC.